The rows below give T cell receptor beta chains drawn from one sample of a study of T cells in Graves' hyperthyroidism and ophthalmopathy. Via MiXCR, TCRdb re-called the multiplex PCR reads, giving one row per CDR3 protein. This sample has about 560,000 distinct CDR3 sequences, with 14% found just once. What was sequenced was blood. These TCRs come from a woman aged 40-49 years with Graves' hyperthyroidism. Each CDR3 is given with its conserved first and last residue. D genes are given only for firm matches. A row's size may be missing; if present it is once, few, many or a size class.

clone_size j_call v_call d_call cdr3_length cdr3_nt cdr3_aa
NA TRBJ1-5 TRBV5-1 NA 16 TGCGCCAGCAGCCTGGGCGACCCCGGGGGAAATCAGCCCCAGCATTTT CASSLGDPGGNQPQHF
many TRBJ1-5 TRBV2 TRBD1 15 TGTGCCAGCAGTTCAGGGGGCAATAGCAATCAGCCCCAGCATTTT CASSSGGNSNQPQHF
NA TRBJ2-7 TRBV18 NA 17 TGTGCCAGCTCACCACGAACACCAGATACTACCTCCTACGAGCAGTACTTC CASSPRTPDTTSYEQYF
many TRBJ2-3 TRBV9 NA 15 TGTGCCAGCACTCGACGGGAGTTCAGCACAGATACGCAGTATTTT CASTRREFSTDTQYF
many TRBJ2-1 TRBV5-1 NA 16 TGCGCCAGCAGCTTGGGAGGGCTAGCCTTATACAATGAGCAGTTCTTC CASSLGGLALYNEQFF
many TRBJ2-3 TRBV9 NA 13 TGTGCCAGCAGCGTAGGGCTCACAGATACGCAGTATTTT CASSVGLTDTQYF
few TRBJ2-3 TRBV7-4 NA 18 TGTGCCAGCAGCTTCGGTAGCGGAGGGGGGACTAGCACAGATACGCAGTATTTT CASSFGSGGGTSTDTQYF
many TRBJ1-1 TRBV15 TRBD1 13 TGTGCCACCAGCAAACAGGGGGCGGCTGAAGCTTTCTTT CATSKQGAAEAFF
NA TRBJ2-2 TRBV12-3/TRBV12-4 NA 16 TGTGCCAGCACTTTGGGGCAAGGCGGCGGCACCGGGGAGCTGTTTTTT CASTLGQGGGTGELFF
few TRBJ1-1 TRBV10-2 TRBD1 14 TGCGCCAGCAGCGGAGACAGGGAAGACACTGAAGCTTTCTTT CASSGDREDTEAFF
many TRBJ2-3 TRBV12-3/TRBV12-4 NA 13 TGTGCCAGCAGACCGTGGAGCACAGATACGCAGTATTTT CASRPWSTDTQYF
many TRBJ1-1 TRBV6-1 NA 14 TGTGCCAGCAGTACCCGGGAACGGAACACTGAAGCTTTCTTT CASSTRERNTEAFF
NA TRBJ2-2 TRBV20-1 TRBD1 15 TGCAGTGCCAAGGACCGGGACAGGGGCACCGGGGAGCTGTTTTTT CSAKDRDRGTGELFF
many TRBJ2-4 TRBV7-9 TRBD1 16 TGTGCCAGCAGCTCGGACAGGATACTAGCCAAAAACATTCAGTACTTC CASSSDRILAKNIQYF
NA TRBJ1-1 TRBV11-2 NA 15 TGTGCCAGCAGCTTAGGGTACAGCCGGAGCACTGAAGCTTTCTTT CASSLGYSRSTEAFF
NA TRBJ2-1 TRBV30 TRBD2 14 TGTGCCTGGACACTAGCGAACTCCTACAATGAGCAGTTCTTC CAWTLANSYNEQFF
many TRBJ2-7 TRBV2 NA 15 TGTGCCAGCAGTGAAAAGCGGACACCCTCCTACGAGCAGTACTTC CASSEKRTPSYEQYF
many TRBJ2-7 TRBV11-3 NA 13 TGTGCCAGCAGCTTATCAGGGGAGCACGAGCAGTACTTC CASSLSGEHEQYF
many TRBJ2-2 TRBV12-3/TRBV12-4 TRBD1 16 TGTGCCAGCAGTTTAGGGGGGACAGTGAGCACCGGGGAGCTGTTTTTT CASSLGGTVSTGELFF
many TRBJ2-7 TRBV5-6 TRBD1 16 TGTGCCAGCAGCTTGGCCCTGGGACAGATTTCCTACGAGCAGTACTTC CASSLALGQISYEQYF
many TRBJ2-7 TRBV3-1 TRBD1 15 TGTGCCAGCAGCCAACCGGGACAGGGGGCGGTCGAGCAGTACTTC CASSQPGQGAVEQYF
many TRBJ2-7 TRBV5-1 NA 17 TGCGCCAGCAGCTTAGGACGGCTGCCCAAGGCATTCTACGAGCAGTACTTC CASSLGRLPKAFYEQYF
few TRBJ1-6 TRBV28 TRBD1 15 TGTGCCAGCAGCCCTGACAGGGCCTATAATTCACCCCTCCACTTT CASSPDRAYNSPLHF
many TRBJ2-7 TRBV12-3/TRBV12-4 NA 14 TGTGCCAGCAGCCTAGAGGACAGAGCTGGCGAGCAGTACTTC CASSLEDRAGEQYF
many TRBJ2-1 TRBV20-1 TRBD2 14 TGCAGTGCGCGGCTGGCTAGCGGTTACAATGAGCAGTTCTTC CSARLASGYNEQFF
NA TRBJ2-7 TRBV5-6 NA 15 TGTGCCAGCAGCCGAGCCTCAGGGTGGTTGGACGAGCAGTACTTC CASSRASGWLDEQYF
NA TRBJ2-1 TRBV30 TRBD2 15 TGTGCCTGGAAGGGTACTAGCGGGAGTTACAATGAGCAGTTCTTC CAWKGTSGSYNEQFF
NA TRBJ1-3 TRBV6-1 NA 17 TGTGCCAGCAGTGAAGGGACCGTCGTTCGCTCTGGAAACACCATATATTTT CASSEGTVVRSGNTIYF
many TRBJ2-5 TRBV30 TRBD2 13 TGTGCCTGGGAGCGGGGGTTCAAGGAGACCCAGTACTTC CAWERGFKETQYF